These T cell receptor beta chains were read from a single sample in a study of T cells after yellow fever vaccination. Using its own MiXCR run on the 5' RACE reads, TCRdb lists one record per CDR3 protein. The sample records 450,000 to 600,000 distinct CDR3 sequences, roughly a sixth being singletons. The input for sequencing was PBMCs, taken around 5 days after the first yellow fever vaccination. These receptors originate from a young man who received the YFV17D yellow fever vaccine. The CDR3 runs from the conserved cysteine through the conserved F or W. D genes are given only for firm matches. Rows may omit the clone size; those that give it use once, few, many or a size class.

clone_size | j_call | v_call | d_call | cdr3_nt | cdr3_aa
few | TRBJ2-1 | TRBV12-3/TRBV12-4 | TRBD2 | TGTGCCAGCAGTTTATTAAGTGCGCTAGCGGGGGAGTCGCAGTTCTTC | CASSLLSALAGESQFF
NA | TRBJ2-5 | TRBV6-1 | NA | TGTGCCAGCAGTGGACGACAGGGAGGACCGACCCAGTACTTC | CASSGRQGGPTQYF
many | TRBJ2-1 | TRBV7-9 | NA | TGTGCCAGCAGCCCCGGGGGGCTAGCAGTTTACAATGAGCAGTTCTTC | CASSPGGLAVYNEQFF
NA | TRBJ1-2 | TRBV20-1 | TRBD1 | TGCAGTGCTAGAGATGGACAGGGAACCTCCTATGGCTACACCTTC | CSARDGQGTSYGYTF
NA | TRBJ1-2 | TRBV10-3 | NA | TGTGCCATCAGTGAGTCGAAAGCGCAGGGGACCTATGGCTACACCTTC | CAISESKAQGTYGYTF
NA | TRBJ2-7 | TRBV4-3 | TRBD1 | TGCGCCAGCTCCGACAGGGGTCACGAGCAGTACTTC | CASSDRGHEQYF
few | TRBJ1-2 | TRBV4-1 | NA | TGCGCCAGCAGCCACCTATACAAGGCGAACTATGGCTACACCTTC | CASSHLYKANYGYTF
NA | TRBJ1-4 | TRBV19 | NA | TGTGCCAGTAGTGACGGTGCAACTAATGAAAAACTGTTTTTT | CASSDGATNEKLFF
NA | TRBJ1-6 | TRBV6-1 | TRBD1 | TGTGCCAGCAGTCCTTACCGGGACAGGGATAATTCACCCCTCCACTTT | CASSPYRDRDNSPLHF
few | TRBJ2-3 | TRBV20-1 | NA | TGCAGTGCCGAAGAGGTGGGGGCAAGGGATACGCAGTATTTT | CSAEEVGARDTQYF
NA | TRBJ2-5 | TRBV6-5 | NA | TGTGCCAGCAGTTCCCGGGGGAATGGGGAGACCCAGTACTTC | CASSSRGNGETQYF
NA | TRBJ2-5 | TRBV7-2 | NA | TGTGCCAGCAGCTCCCAAAAAACCGGACGGAGGCAAGAGACCCAGTACTTC | CASSSQKTGRRQETQYF
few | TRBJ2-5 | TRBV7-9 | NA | TGTGCCAGCAGCTTAGAGGTGGCAGGGACAGAGACCCAGTACTTC | CASSLEVAGTETQYF
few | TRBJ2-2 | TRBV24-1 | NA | TGTGCCACCAGTGATTTAGGGCCGGGAGCCAGCACCGGGGAGCTGTTTTTT | CATSDLGPGASTGELFF
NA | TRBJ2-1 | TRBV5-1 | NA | TGCGCCAGCAGCTTTACTAATGAGCAGTTCTTC | CASSFTNEQFF
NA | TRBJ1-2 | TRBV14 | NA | TGTGCCAGCAGCCCAGGGCGGGGGAACTATGGCTACACCTTC | CASSPGRGNYGYTF
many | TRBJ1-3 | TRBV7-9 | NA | TGTGCCAGCAGCTTGGCCGGGGGTTCCGGAAACACCATATATTTT | CASSLAGGSGNTIYF
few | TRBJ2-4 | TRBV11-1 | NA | TGTGCCAGCAGCTTTGGGGGCAGGGGCCTAGCCAAAAACATTCAGTACTTC | CASSFGGRGLAKNIQYF
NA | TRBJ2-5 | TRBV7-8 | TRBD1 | TGTGCCAGCAGCTCCCCACAGGGGAGCCAAGAGACCCAGTACTTC | CASSSPQGSQETQYF
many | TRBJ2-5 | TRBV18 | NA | TGTGCCAGCTCAAATCAGGCTCAAGAGACCCAGTACTTC | CASSNQAQETQYF
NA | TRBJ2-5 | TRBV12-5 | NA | TGTGCTAGTGGGCCTTGGGCTGAGACCCAGTACTTC | CASGPWAETQYF
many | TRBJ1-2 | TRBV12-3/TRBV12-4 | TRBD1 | TGTGCCAGCGGTCGGGATTGGCCAGTCAGGGGGAAGGACTATGGCTACACCTTC | CASGRDWPVRGKDYGYTF
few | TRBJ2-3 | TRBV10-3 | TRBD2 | TGTGCCGCCGGACTAGCGGGGGTTGGCACAGATACGCAGTATTTT | CAAGLAGVGTDTQYF
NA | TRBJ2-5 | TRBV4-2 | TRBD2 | TGTGCCAGCAGCCAAGATTCTAGCGGGGGACGACAAGAGACCCAGTACTTC | CASSQDSSGGRQETQYF
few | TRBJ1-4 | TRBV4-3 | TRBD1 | TGCGCCAGCAGCCAAGCGGACAGGGGAGATGAAAAACTGTTTTTT | CASSQADRGDEKLFF
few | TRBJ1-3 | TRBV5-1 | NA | TGCGCCAGCAGCTTGAATCCGGGGGCAGCTGGAAACACCATATATTTT | CASSLNPGAAGNTIYF
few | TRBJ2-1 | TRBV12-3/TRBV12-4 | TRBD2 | TGTGCCAGCAACCCTAGCGGGGGGCCCCCCAATGAGCAGTTCTTC | CASNPSGGPPNEQFF
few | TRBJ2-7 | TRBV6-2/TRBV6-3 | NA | TGTGCCAGCAGTTACTTAACAGGGCCTCACCTTGGGGACGAGCAGTACTTC | CASSYLTGPHLGDEQYF
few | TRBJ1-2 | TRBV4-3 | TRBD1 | TGCGCCAGCAGCCAAGATCTGACAGGGAAATATGGCTACACCTTC | CASSQDLTGKYGYTF
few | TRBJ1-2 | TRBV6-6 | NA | TGTGCCAGCACCCAGGCGGGGTTTGGCTACACCTTC | CASTQAGFGYTF
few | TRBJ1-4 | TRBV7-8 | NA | TGTGCCAGCAGCGCGAAGTGGGGTCTGGCAACTAATGAAAAACTGTTTTTT | CASSAKWGLATNEKLFF
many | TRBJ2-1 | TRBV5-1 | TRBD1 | TGCGCCAGCAGCAACACGGGACAGGGTTTCAATGAGCAGTTCTTC | CASSNTGQGFNEQFF
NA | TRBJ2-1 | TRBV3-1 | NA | TGTGCCAGCAGCCAAAACTTGGGGGACCGTTGGTTCTTC | CASSQNLGDRWFF
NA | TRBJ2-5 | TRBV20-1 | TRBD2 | TGCAGTGCGCACCCCGGGGGGGCTAGGCCAACCCAGTACTTC | CSAHPGGARPTQYF
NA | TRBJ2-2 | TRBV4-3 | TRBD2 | TGCGCCAGCAGCCCTATAGCGGGAACGAACACCGGGGAGCTGTTTTTT | CASSPIAGTNTGELFF
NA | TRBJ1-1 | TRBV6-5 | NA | TGTGCCAGCAGTTCCCAATCGGCGAACACTGAAGCTTTCTTT | CASSSQSANTEAFF
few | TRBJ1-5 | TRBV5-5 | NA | TGTGCCAGCAGCTTGGAGGGACGAGTCAATCAGCCCCAGCATTTT | CASSLEGRVNQPQHF
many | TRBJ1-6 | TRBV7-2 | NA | TGTGCCAGCAGTCCAGGGATCTATAATTCACCCCTCCACTTT | CASSPGIYNSPLHF
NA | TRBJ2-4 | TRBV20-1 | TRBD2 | TGCAGTGTTAGGGACTCTCGGGAGGGGCCGATTCAGTACTTC | CSVRDSREGPIQYF
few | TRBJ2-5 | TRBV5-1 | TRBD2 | TGCGCCAGCAGCTTGGTCCCCGCGGGACTAGCGGCTGAGTACTTC | CASSLVPAGLAAEYF
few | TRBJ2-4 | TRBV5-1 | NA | TGCGCCACCAGCCCCGGTCCACAGACGAACATTCAGTACTTC | CATSPGPQTNIQYF
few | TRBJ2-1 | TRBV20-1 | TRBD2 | TGCAGTGCTAGCAGGACTAGCGGGGAAGACAATGAGCAGTTCTTC | CSASRTSGEDNEQFF
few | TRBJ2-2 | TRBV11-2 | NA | TGTGCCAGCAGCCGGACTACATCGAACACCGGGGAGCTGTTTTTT | CASSRTTSNTGELFF
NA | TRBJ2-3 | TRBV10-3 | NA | TGTGCCATCAGGGGGGCAGGGCCAAGGGATACGCAGTATTTT | CAIRGAGPRDTQYF
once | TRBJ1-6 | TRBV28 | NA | TGTGCCAGCACCCAGACAGTTAATTCACCCCTCCACTTT | CASTQTVNSPLHF
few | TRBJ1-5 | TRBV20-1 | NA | TGCAGTGCTAGAGATGGAACACCCGAGGGGCAGCCCCAGCATTTT | CSARDGTPEGQPQHF
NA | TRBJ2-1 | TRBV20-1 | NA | TGCAGTGCTAGCTTTACAGGACCCTTACAAGAGCAGTTCTTC | CSASFTGPLQEQFF
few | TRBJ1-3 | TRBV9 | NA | TGTGCCAGCAGCCCCAATCCCGCAGGGAAATTTGGAAACACCATATATTTT | CASSPNPAGKFGNTIYF
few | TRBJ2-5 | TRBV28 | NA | TGTGCCAGCAGTTCGGTCCCTAGGGATCAAGAGACCCAGTACTTC | CASSSVPRDQETQYF
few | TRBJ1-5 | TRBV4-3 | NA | TGCGCCAGCAGCCCGTGGGGGGGGAATCAGCCCCAGCATTTT | CASSPWGGNQPQHF
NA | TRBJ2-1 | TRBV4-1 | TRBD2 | TGCGCCAGCAGCTTGGAGCGGGACCCCTACAATGAGCAGTTCTTC | CASSLERDPYNEQFF
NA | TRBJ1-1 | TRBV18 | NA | TGTGCCAGCTCACAGACTGGGACTGAAGCTTTCTTT | CASSQTGTEAFF
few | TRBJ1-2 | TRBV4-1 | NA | TGCGCCAGCAGCCAAGAAAGAGGGGTCTATGGCTACACCTTC | CASSQERGVYGYTF